This T cell receptor beta chain was captured by sequencing in a study of neurological immune-mediated disorders. Whole-study results and caveats: No CDR3 amino acid sequences were shared by expanded clones across subjects, suggesting private repertoires in all groups. HTLV-1-associated myelopathy had the most TCR clonal expansion, whereas multiple sclerosis had the least (lower than in healthy controls).

The germline V gene has CDR1 MNHEY and CDR2 SVGAGI. CDR3 length equals 16 residues. The V end lost 0 bases, the J end lost 4 bases, and 13 bases lay between the germline ends. The sorted-subset TCR libraries were prepared using 750,000 to 1,000,000 CD4+ or CD8+ T cells as the starting material. At least ten counts were recorded for this clonotype. What it binds is unknown. Whenever a sequencing run was performed, it yielded over 180 million TCR-beta sequences from 15-18 subjects. TCRdb reprocessed the 5' RACE reads with MiXCR, giving one entry per CDR3 protein. The data show tens of thousands of distinct CDR3 sequences, around 5% seen once.

J is TRBJ2-1 and V is TRBV6-5, with unresolved D. Sequences were obtained from CD4+ T cells from blood. The sequence derives from a young man in good health. The CDR3 region has the DNA TGTGCCAGCAGTTACTCGATCCAATCAGGATACAATGAGCAGTTCTTC. Translating it yields CASSYSIQSGYNEQFF.